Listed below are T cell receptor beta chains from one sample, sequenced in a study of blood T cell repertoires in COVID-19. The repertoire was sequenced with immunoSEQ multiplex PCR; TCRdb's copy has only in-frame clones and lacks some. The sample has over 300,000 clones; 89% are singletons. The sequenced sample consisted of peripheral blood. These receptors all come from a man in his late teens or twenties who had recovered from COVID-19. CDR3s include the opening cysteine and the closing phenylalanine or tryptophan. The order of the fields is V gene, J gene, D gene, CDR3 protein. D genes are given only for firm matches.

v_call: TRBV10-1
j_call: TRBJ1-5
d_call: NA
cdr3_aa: CASSESAAGRNQPQHF

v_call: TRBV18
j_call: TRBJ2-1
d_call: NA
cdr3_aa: CASSPPNGKGEQFF

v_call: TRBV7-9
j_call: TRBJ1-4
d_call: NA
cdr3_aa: CASSFAPGYNEKLFF

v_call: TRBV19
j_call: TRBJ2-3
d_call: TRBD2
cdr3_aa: CASNLAGGTDTQYF

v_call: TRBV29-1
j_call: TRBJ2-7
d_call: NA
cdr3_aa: CSALGGASYEQYF

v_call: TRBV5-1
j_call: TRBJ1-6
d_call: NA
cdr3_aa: CASWAEEGSPLHF

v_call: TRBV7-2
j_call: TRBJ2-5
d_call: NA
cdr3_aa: CASSLVVIQETQYF

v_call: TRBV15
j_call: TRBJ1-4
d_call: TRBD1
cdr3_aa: CATSRAVGQGGEKLFF

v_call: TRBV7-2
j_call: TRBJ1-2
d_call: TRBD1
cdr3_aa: CASGPLTTGNYGYTF

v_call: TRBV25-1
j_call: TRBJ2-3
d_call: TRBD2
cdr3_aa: CASSEQRDYTDTQYF

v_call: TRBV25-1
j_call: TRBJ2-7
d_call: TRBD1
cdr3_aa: CASSGHGTEYEQYF

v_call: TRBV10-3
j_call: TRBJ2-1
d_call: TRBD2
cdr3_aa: CAISYPLAGEVNEQFF

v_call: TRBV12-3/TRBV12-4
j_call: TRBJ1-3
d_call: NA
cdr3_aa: CASSFNSGNTIYF

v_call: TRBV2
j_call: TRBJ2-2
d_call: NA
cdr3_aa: CASSKDRNTGELFF

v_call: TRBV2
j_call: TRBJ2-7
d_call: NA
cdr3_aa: CASGQISEQYF

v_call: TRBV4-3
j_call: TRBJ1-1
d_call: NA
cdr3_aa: CASSQVGGGHTEAFF

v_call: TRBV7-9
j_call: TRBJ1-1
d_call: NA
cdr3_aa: CASSQQETEAFF

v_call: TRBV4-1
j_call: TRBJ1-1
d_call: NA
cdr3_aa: CASSPRPETEAFF

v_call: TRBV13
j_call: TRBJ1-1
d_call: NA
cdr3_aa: CASSLTTEAFF

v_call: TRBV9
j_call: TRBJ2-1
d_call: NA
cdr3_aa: CASSVEVGSSYNEQFF

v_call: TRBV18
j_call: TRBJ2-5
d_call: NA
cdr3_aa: CASSRTAPSQETQYF

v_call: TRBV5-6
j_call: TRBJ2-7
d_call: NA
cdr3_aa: CASSLWGRREQYF

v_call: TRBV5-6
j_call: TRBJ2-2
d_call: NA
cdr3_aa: CASSLYGGGNTGELFF

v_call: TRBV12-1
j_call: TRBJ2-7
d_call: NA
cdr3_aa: CASSFLSDSPTYEQYF

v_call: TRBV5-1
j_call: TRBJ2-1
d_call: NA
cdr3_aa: CASSVGGTNNEQFF

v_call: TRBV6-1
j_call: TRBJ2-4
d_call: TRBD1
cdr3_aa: CASSEGTGGSSYIQYF

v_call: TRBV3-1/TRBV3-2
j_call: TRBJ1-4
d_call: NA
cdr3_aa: CASSQGTGGLGLFF

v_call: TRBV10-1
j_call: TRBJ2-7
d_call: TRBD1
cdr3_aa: CASSPDRFYEQYF

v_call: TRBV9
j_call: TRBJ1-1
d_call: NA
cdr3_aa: CASSVVSGVTEAFF

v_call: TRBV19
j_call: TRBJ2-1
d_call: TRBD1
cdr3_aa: CASSDRGYEQFF

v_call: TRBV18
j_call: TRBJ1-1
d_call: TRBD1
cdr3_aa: CASSPAVGHRQGNTEAFF

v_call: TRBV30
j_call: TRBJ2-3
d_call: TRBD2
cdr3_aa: CAWSGGLAGDTDTQYF